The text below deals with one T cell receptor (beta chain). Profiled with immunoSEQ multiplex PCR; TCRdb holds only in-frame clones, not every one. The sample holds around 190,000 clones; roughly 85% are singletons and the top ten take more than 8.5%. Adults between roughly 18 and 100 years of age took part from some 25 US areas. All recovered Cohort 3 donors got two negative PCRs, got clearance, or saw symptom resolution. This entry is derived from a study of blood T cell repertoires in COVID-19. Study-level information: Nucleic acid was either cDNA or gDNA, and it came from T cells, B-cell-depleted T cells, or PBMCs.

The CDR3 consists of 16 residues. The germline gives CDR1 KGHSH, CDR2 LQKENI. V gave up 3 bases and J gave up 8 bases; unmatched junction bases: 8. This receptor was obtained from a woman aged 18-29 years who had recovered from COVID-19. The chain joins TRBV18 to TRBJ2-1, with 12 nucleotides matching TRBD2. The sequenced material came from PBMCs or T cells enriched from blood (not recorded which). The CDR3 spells CASSPRTSGTSDEQFF. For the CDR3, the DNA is TGTGCCAGCTCACCTAGGACTAGCGGGACGTCCGATGAGCAGTTCTTC.